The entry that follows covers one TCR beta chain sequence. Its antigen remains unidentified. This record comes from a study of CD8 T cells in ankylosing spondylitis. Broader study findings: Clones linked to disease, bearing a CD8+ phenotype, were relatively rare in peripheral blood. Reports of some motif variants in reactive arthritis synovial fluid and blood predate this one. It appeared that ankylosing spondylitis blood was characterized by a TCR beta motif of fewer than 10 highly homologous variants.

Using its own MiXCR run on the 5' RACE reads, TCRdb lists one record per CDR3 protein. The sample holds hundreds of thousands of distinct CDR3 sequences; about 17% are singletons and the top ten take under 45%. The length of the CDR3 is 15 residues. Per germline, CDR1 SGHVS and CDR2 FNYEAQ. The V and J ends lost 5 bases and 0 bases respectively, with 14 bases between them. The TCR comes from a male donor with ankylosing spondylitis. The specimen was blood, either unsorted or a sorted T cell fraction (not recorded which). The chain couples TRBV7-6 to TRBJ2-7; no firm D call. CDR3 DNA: TGTGCCAGCAGCCAGATTGGTTACGGCTCCTACGAGCAGTACTTC. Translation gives CASSQIGYGSYEQYF.